The present T cell receptor beta chain was sequenced within a study of vaccination effects on CD4 cells after COVID-19. Study-level information: Samples collected post-vaccine were obtained a median of 72 days after the second dose. Study observations and caveats: Substantial clonal contraction characterized both infection- and vaccine-induced clones late after vaccination.

ViraFEST assay sequencing came after antigen-specific CD4+ T cells were expanded with viral peptide pools. A roughly 11-day culture period preceded the isolation of CD4+ T cells. BNT162b2 vaccine or mRNA-1273 vaccine was given to participants in two doses. Negative nucleocapsid antibody tests before and after vaccination confirmed no previous SARS-CoV-2 infection. Researchers reported culturing 2 million to 2.5 million PBMC in each well, adding around 9.6 IU/ml IL-2 and around 10 ug/ml peptides. The repertoire was sequenced with immunoSEQ multiplex PCR; TCRdb's copy has only in-frame clones and lacks some. The repertoire holds about 27,000 clones, with about four fifths as singletons. Turning to this clone: Its target is unknown.

CDR1 is MNHEY, CDR2 SVGAGI, per germline. V lost 0 bases to trimming and J lost 0 bases; unmatched junction nucleotides: 4. The CDR3 runs 16 residues. The V gene is TRBV6-5, the J gene TRBJ1-1; 7 nucleotides line up with TRBD1. The clonotype was recovered from a human donor who received a COVID-19 vaccine. Some clones in this sample may be carry-over from other donors' samples. The sample was CD4+ T cells from PBMCs cultured with HCoV-NL63 spike peptides, taken after COVID-19 vaccination. The CDR3: CASSYSTGRVNTEAFF. CDR3 bases: TGTGCCAGCAGTTACTCGACAGGGCGGGTGAACACTGAAGCTTTCTTT.